This TCR beta chain was found in a study of T cell changes during pregnancy in multiple sclerosis. Data came from immunoSEQ multiplex PCR; TCRdb stores just in-frame clones and leaves some out. The table has tens of thousands of clones, roughly 92% seen once. The starting material was peripheral blood, obtained after pregnancy. The TCR was taken from a female donor in good health, enrolled as a control in a pregnancy study.

The CDR3 nucleotides are TGTGCCAGCAGTTCGGGAAAACTTCGGAGCCTAAGGCTTATCACTGAAGCTTTCTTT. Its protein is CASSSGKLRSLRLITEAFF. This chain links TRBV28 with TRBJ1-1, with D unclear. The V end was cut by 4 bases, the J end by 4 bases, with 28 bases between. The length of the CDR3 is 19 residues. The germline gives CDR1 MDHEN, CDR2 SYDVKM.